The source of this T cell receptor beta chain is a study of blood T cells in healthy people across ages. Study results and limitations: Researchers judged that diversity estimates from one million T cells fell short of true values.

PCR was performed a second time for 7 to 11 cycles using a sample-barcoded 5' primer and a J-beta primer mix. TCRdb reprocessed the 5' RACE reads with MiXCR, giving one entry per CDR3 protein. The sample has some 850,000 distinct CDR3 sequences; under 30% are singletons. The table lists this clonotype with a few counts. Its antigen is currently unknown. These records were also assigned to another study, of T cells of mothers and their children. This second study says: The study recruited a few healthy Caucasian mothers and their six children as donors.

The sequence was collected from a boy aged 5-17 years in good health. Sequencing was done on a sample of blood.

In DNA form, the CDR3 reads TGTGCCAGCAGCCGACCGGGACAGGCTATCTACGAGCAGTACTTC. This codes for CASSRPGQAIYEQYF. The rearrangement uses TRBV6-5 and TRBJ2-7, with 8 nucleotides matching TRBD1. Germline trimming cut 6 bases from V and 3 bases from J; bases unmatched to any gene: 10. This CDR3 spans 15 amino acids. CDR1 MNHEY and CDR2 SVGAGI come from the germline V gene.